Presented here are 22 T cell receptor beta chains from one specimen sequenced in a study of shared clonotypes between healthy human individuals (dated by TCRdb to about 2020). CD8 naive samples were obtained by positive selection for CCR7 among CD45RO-negative cells, yielding a CD45RA+CCR7+ population from which TemRA cells were excluded. Receptor amplification or capture employed the immunoSEQ multiplex PCR assay. In its TCRdb copy, this immuneACCESS table keeps in-frame sequences only and misses some clones. Where compared with another copy, unresolved V genes explain less than half of these, and the others have no known cause. The sample table lists around 2.1 million clones, approximately 94% of them with a count of one. The leading ten clones occupy about 1.8% of the sample. Material for sequencing was naive CD8+ T cells from PBMCs. The label giving this sample's cell subset or site can be read as: CD45RA+CCR7+. The receptor set was obtained from a man between 18 and 29 years old in good health. Some clones in this sample may be carry-over from other donors' samples.

This rearrangement joins TRBV27 to TRBJ2-7, with a weak D call TRBD1 (7 bases). The CDR3 is 14 residues long. V lost 6 bases and J lost 4, with 16 bases in between. Per the germline V gene, CDR1 is MNHEY and CDR2 is SMNVEV (reference sequence). This chain's CDR3 is CASSQGGPQYEQYF. The CDR3 nucleotides read TGTGCCAGCAGCCAGGGGGGACCGCAATACGAGCAGTACTTC.

This clone appeared a few times. Here the CDR3 reads CASSVGNSNYGYTF. The DNA of the CDR3 is TGTGCCAGCAGCGTAGGGAACTCTAACTATGGCTACACCTTC. This chain links TRBV9 with TRBJ1-2, with D hard to call. V was trimmed by 0 bases and J by 0 bases, leaving 6 bases between them. This CDR3 is 14 amino acids long. Germline-derived CDR1 and CDR2 are SGDLS and YYNGEE.

This chain connects TRBV19 to TRBJ1-2; D is unclear. From germline, CDR1 is LNHDA and CDR2 SQIVND (reference sequence). CDR3 length equals 15 residues. Trimming stripped 0 bases from V and 0 bases from J, with 8 bases between. The CDR3 nucleotides read TGTGCCAGTAGTATAGATCATAACCCTAACTATGGCTACACCTTC. It translates to CASSIDHNPNYGYTF.

This clone was seen once. This chain joins TRBV27 and TRBJ2-7, with D maybe TRBD1 (6 bases). Germline CDR1 and CDR2: MNHEY and SMNVEV (reference sequence). This CDR3 is 14 amino acids long. V was trimmed by 4 bases and J by 6 bases, leaving 16 bases between them. CDR3 loop: CASSYSHTGPEQYF. The CDR3 DNA reads as TGTGCCAGCAGTTACAGCCATACAGGGCCCGAGCAGTACTTC.

The chain has TRBV4-1 and TRBJ2-7, with 10 bases lining up with TRBD1. Trimming at V came to 4 bases and at J to 4 bases, leaving 7 bases not matched to a gene. The CDR3 has 15 amino acids. Germline V gene data show CDR1 as MGHRA and CDR2 as YSYEKL. CDR3 DNA sequence: TGCGCCAGCAGCCTCGGACAGGGGGGAGGGTACGAGCAGTACTTC. Translation: CASSLGQGGGYEQYF.

This clone was seen a single time. V and J are TRBV29-1 and TRBJ1-1; the match to TRBD1 covers 11 bases. The CDR3 sequence is 15 residues long. V was pared by 3 bases and J by 5 bases, with 8 bases of the junction left unmatched. Germline CDR1 reads SQVTM; CDR2 reads ANQGSEA. The DNA for the CDR3 is TGCAGCGTTGAGAGATCCGGGACAGGGGGAACTGAAGCTTTCTTT. Translating gives CSVERSGTGGTEAFF.

The rearrangement uses TRBV4-3 and TRBJ2-2; TRBD2 matches at 8 bases. CDR3 length: 16 amino acids. The germline CDR1 and CDR2 sequences are LGHNA and YSLEER. J gave up 5 bases and V 0 bases, and 5 bases lay outside the gene matches. In DNA form, the CDR3 reads TGCGCCAGCAGCCAAGAGCCCAGCGGGAGTACCGGGGAGCTGTTTTTT. The encoded protein is CASSQEPSGSTGELFF.

This chain uses TRBV9 with TRBJ2-1; D gene unclear. The germline gives CDR1 SGDLS, CDR2 YYNGEE. Trimming pared 0 bases from V and 3 bases from J, leaving 7 bases between. There are 14 residues in the CDR3. CDR3 sequence: CASSVAVGYNEQFF. DNA of the CDR3: TGTGCCAGCAGCGTAGCAGTCGGCTACAATGAGCAGTTCTTC.

This chain connects TRBV20-1 to TRBJ1-3; D is uncertain. CDR1 is DFQATT, CDR2 SNEGSKA, per germline (reference sequence). This CDR3 has 10 residues. Trimming pared 5 bases from V and 3 bases from J, leaving 2 bases between. The CDR3 sequence: CSAGGNTIYF. The CDR3 nucleotides read TGCAGTGCTGGTGGAAACACCATATATTTT.

Only one count was recorded for this clone. V usage is TRBV27 and J usage is TRBJ2-7; 15 positions agree with TRBD2. CDR3 length equals 18 residues. Per the germline V gene, CDR1 is MNHEY and CDR2 is SMNVEV (reference sequence). The ends lost 2 bases at V and 2 bases at J; junction bases unmatched: 7. CDR3 in amino acids: CASSLRGLAGGTTYEQYF. The DNA of the CDR3 is TGTGCCAGCAGTTTACGGGGACTAGCGGGAGGTACTACCTACGAGCAGTACTTC.

The genes are TRBV27 and TRBJ1-4; the match to TRBD1 covers 8 bases. The CDR3 length is 14 residues. Germline trimming cut 6 bases from V and 8 bases from J; bases unmatched to any gene: 8. Germline values: CDR1 MNHEY, CDR2 SMNVEV (reference sequence). CDR3 sequence reads: CASRGAGTGEKLFF. In nucleotides, the CDR3 is TGTGCCAGCAGGGGAGCCGGGACAGGCGAAAAACTGTTTTTT.

J is TRBJ1-2 and V is TRBV6-1; weak D call: TRBD1 (5 bases). CDR1 and CDR2 from the germline V gene are MNHNS and SASEGT. There are 17 residues in the CDR3. V was cut by 3 bases and J by 4 bases, with 21 bases left in between. CDR3 residues: CASSEGPGLVSSYGYTF. The CDR3 DNA follows: TGTGCCAGCAGTGAGGGGCCAGGGCTGGTGAGTAGCTATGGCTACACCTTC.

The chain couples TRBV27 to TRBJ2-7; D is undetermined. The V gene's germline CDR1 is MNHEY and CDR2 SMNVEV (reference sequence). V was clipped by 3 bases and J by 2 bases, with 8 bases between them. The CDR3 spans 13 residues. CDR3 bases: TGTGCCAGCAGTTTCCGAAGACCCTACGAGCAGTACTTC. This translates into CASSFRRPYEQYF.

The gene calls are TRBV29-1 and TRBJ2-1; the D gene could be TRBD1 or TRBD2 (5 bases each). Germline V lookup: CDR1 SQVTM, CDR2 ANQGSEA. Trimming removed 8 bases from V and 7 bases from J, with 9 bases in between. The CDR3 runs to 10 residues. CDR3 in amino acids: CSSWGNEQFF. CDR3 in DNA: TGCAGCTCCTGGGGGAATGAGCAGTTCTTC.

This clone occurred once. The rearrangement links TRBV6-5 to TRBJ2-7; 8 bases map to TRBD1. Germline V CDR1 and CDR2: MNHEY, SVGAGI. This CDR3 has 14 residues. Unmatched junction bases numbered 10, after V lost 8 bases and J lost 4 bases. The CDR3, as DNA: TGTGCCAGCGGGGTATGGACAGGGTCGTACGAGCAGTACTTC. Translated, it gives CASGVWTGSYEQYF.

The chain has TRBV28 and TRBJ2-7, with TRBD1 identical over 8 bases. V was clipped by 4 bases and J by 3 bases; unmatched bases: 8. Germline V gene sequence: CDR1 MDHEN, CDR2 SYDVKM. The CDR3 covers 15 residues. CDR3 bases: TGTGCCAGCAGTTCCACACAGGGGGTCCTCTACGAGCAGTACTTC. Translated: CASSSTQGVLYEQYF.

The V call is TRBV27, the J call TRBJ2-3, with TRBD2 identical over 8 bases. The CDR3 consists of 16 residues. Trimming cost V 7 bases and J 4 bases; bases outside gene matches: 13. CDR1 and CDR2 from the germline V gene are MNHEY and SMNVEV (reference sequence). The CDR3 DNA is TGTGCCAGCACCCAATGGGCGGGAGGATCACCAGATACGCAGTATTTT. Amino acid sequence: CASTQWAGGSPDTQYF.

This rearrangement joins TRBV6-5 to TRBJ2-1; 7 bases line up with TRBD2. The CDR3 spans 16 residues. J lost 6 bases, V lost 4 bases, and 12 bases had no gene match. Germline CDR1 reads MNHEY; CDR2 reads SVGAGI. The CDR3 reads CASSLGGVAILNEQFF. DNA of the CDR3: TGTGCCAGCAGTTTGGGGGGGGTAGCGATACTCAATGAGCAGTTCTTC.

The chain joins TRBV10-3 to TRBJ1-1, with 8 bases matching TRBD1. The CDR3 covers 13 residues. Looked up from germline, CDR1 is ENHRY and CDR2 is SYGVKD. V lost 10 bases, J lost 7 bases, and 11 bases stayed unmatched. This CDR3 reads CATSGTGGGEAFF. The CDR3 DNA is TGTGCCACCTCCGGCACAGGGGGGGGTGAAGCTTTCTTT.

V usage is TRBV27 and J usage is TRBJ1-1, with D possibly matching TRBD1 (6 bases). From germline, CDR1 is MNHEY and CDR2 SMNVEV (reference sequence). V was trimmed by 6 bases and J by 5 bases, leaving 16 bases between them. The CDR3 runs to 14 residues. For the CDR3, the DNA is TGTGCCAGCAGGTTAGGGGGTAGTGCGACTGAAGCTTTCTTT. It yields the protein CASRLGGSATEAFF.

Turning to this clone: Other DNA sequences within the sample encode an identical CDR3. The chain carries TRBV5-4 and TRBJ2-7; maybe TRBD2 (5 bases). The CDR3 consists of 14 residues. CDR1 is SGHNT and CDR2 is YYREEE in the germline V gene (reference sequence). Trimming took off 2 bases at V and 1 base at J, with 10 bases between the two ends. The CDR3 reads CASSFGRGSYEQYF. For the CDR3, the DNA is TGTGCCAGCAGCTTCGGCCGGGGTTCCTACGAGCAGTACTTC.

The gene calls are TRBV4-2 and TRBJ2-1; D unresolved. There are 15 residues in the CDR3. V was trimmed by 1 base and J by 4 bases, leaving 11 bases between them. The germline V gene encodes CDR1 LGHNA and CDR2 YNFKEQ. The CDR3, as DNA: TGTGCCAGCAGCCAAGTGGCCGACGGTTACAATGAGCAGTTCTTC. Translating gives CASSQVADGYNEQFF.